A selection of T cell receptor beta chains follows, all from one sample in a study of naive and memory T cell subsets. MiXCR, applied by TCRdb to the UMI-ligation and nested PCR reads, yields one record per CDR3 protein. The repertoire consists of around 140,000 distinct CDR3 sequences, with about 23% occurring once and the leading ten covering 0.11%. The sample comprised naive CD4+ T cells from blood. These receptors originate from a human donor in good health. CDR3s include the opening cysteine and the closing phenylalanine or tryptophan. The order of the fields is J gene, clone size, D gene, V gene, CDR3 DNA, CDR3 protein. The D gene is left open where the match is weak. Not all rows give a size; the values are once, few, many and, for expanded clones, a class.

J gene: TRBJ1-3
clone size: NA
D gene: NA
V gene: TRBV6-5
CDR3 DNA: TGTGCCAGCAGTTCGACAGTCTCTGGAAACACCATATATTTT
CDR3 protein: CASSSTVSGNTIYF

J gene: TRBJ2-1
clone size: NA
D gene: NA
V gene: TRBV15
CDR3 DNA: TGTGCCACCAGCAGAGTGACTAGCTCCTACAATGAGCAGTTCTTC
CDR3 protein: CATSRVTSSYNEQFF

J gene: TRBJ2-3
clone size: few
D gene: NA
V gene: TRBV6-6
CDR3 DNA: TGTGCCAGCAGCCCCCGCGATAGACTAAAGCAGTATTTT
CDR3 protein: CASSPRDRLKQYF

J gene: TRBJ2-1
clone size: NA
D gene: NA
V gene: TRBV6-2/TRBV6-3
CDR3 DNA: TGTGCCAGCACTCCCCGAATAGCTCATGAGCAGTTCTTC
CDR3 protein: CASTPRIAHEQFF

J gene: TRBJ2-7
clone size: few
D gene: TRBD1
V gene: TRBV9
CDR3 DNA: TGTGCCAGCAGCGTAGGGAACAGGGGGTTGCACGAGCAGTACTTC
CDR3 protein: CASSVGNRGLHEQYF

J gene: TRBJ2-5
clone size: NA
D gene: NA
V gene: TRBV20-1
CDR3 DNA: TGCAGTGCCGTGAGGTTGGGACAGACCCAGTACTTC
CDR3 protein: CSAVRLGQTQYF

J gene: TRBJ1-2
clone size: NA
D gene: NA
V gene: TRBV28
CDR3 DNA: TGTGCCAGCAGTTCGTCCCAGGGGTACAACTATGGCTACACCTTC
CDR3 protein: CASSSSQGYNYGYTF

J gene: TRBJ1-3
clone size: NA
D gene: TRBD1
V gene: TRBV6-6
CDR3 DNA: TGTGCCAGCAGTTACTCTCGGAGGGACAGGGCTGGAAACACCATATATTTT
CDR3 protein: CASSYSRRDRAGNTIYF

J gene: TRBJ2-5
clone size: many
D gene: NA
V gene: TRBV12-3/TRBV12-4
CDR3 DNA: TGTGCCAGCAGTTCGGGACGGATCCAAGAGACCCAGTACTTC
CDR3 protein: CASSSGRIQETQYF

J gene: TRBJ2-1
clone size: NA
D gene: TRBD2
V gene: TRBV3-1
CDR3 DNA: TGTGCCAGCAGCCAGGCACTAGCGGGACTCGAGTTCTTC
CDR3 protein: CASSQALAGLEFF

J gene: TRBJ2-1
clone size: NA
D gene: NA
V gene: TRBV30
CDR3 DNA: TGTGCCTGGAGAAGAACTAGTTTGAGTTCTTCTGAGCAGTTCTTC
CDR3 protein: CAWRRTSLSSSEQFF

J gene: TRBJ2-3
clone size: few
D gene: TRBD1
V gene: TRBV5-4
CDR3 DNA: TGTGCCAGCCTTGACAGGGGGCTGATTGGTACAGATACGCAGTATTTT
CDR3 protein: CASLDRGLIGTDTQYF

J gene: TRBJ2-1
clone size: few
D gene: TRBD1
V gene: TRBV27
CDR3 DNA: TGTGCCAGCAGTCCTAACAGGGGTTCAGGGCAGTTCTTC
CDR3 protein: CASSPNRGSGQFF

J gene: TRBJ2-7
clone size: many
D gene: NA
V gene: TRBV7-8
CDR3 DNA: TGTGCCAGCAGCCACATCCCCTCGAACAAGCAGTACTTC
CDR3 protein: CASSHIPSNKQYF

J gene: TRBJ2-4
clone size: many
D gene: NA
V gene: TRBV20-1
CDR3 DNA: TGCAGTGCTGTCCCCAGCTGGGTCAAAAACATTCAGTACTTC
CDR3 protein: CSAVPSWVKNIQYF

J gene: TRBJ2-7
clone size: NA
D gene: TRBD1
V gene: TRBV27
CDR3 DNA: TGTGCCAGCAGTTTATTGGGACAGGGCTACGAGCAGTACTTC
CDR3 protein: CASSLLGQGYEQYF

J gene: TRBJ2-2
clone size: NA
D gene: TRBD1
V gene: TRBV5-1
CDR3 DNA: TGCGCCACTCTCTTTGTGACAGGGGTCACCGGGGAGCTGTTTTTT
CDR3 protein: CATLFVTGVTGELFF

J gene: TRBJ1-3
clone size: NA
D gene: NA
V gene: TRBV6-5
CDR3 DNA: TGTGCCAGCAGTCAACGTGGCCCTGGAAACACCATATATTTT
CDR3 protein: CASSQRGPGNTIYF

J gene: TRBJ2-2
clone size: few
D gene: NA
V gene: TRBV12-3/TRBV12-4
CDR3 DNA: TGTGCCAGCAGAGGAACAGGGTCAAGCACCGGGGAGCTGTTTTTT
CDR3 protein: CASRGTGSSTGELFF

J gene: TRBJ1-3
clone size: few
D gene: TRBD1
V gene: TRBV20-1
CDR3 DNA: TGCAGTGCAACCGGACAGGGGACGAACACCATATATTTT
CDR3 protein: CSATGQGTNTIYF

J gene: TRBJ1-3
clone size: few
D gene: NA
V gene: TRBV7-8
CDR3 DNA: TGTGCCAGCAGCTTAGTGGCCACAGTACCCCCTTACTCTGGAAACACCATATATTTT
CDR3 protein: CASSLVATVPPYSGNTIYF

J gene: TRBJ1-6
clone size: NA
D gene: NA
V gene: TRBV20-1
CDR3 DNA: TGCAGTGCTAGAGACAGCCCTGGCTCCTATAATTCACCCCTCCACTTT
CDR3 protein: CSARDSPGSYNSPLHF

J gene: TRBJ2-7
clone size: many
D gene: NA
V gene: TRBV11-2
CDR3 DNA: TGTGCCAGCAGCTTAGCTGTTAACCCATTTCAAGCCTACGAGCAGTACTTC
CDR3 protein: CASSLAVNPFQAYEQYF

J gene: TRBJ2-5
clone size: many
D gene: NA
V gene: TRBV20-1
CDR3 DNA: TGCAGTGCTAGAATAGACGGAACCCAAGAGACCCAGTACTTC
CDR3 protein: CSARIDGTQETQYF

J gene: TRBJ2-1
clone size: few
D gene: NA
V gene: TRBV5-4
CDR3 DNA: TGTGCCAGCAGCTTGAAGTTCTATGAGCGGACCTACAATGAGCAGTTCTTC
CDR3 protein: CASSLKFYERTYNEQFF

J gene: TRBJ1-2
clone size: NA
D gene: TRBD1
V gene: TRBV5-1
CDR3 DNA: TGCGCCAGCAGCGGGGGACAGGTAGCTAACTATGGCTACACCTTC
CDR3 protein: CASSGGQVANYGYTF

J gene: TRBJ1-1
clone size: few
D gene: NA
V gene: TRBV29-1
CDR3 DNA: TGCAGCGTTGTAGGGTACACTGAAGCTTTCTTT
CDR3 protein: CSVVGYTEAFF

J gene: TRBJ2-1
clone size: few
D gene: NA
V gene: TRBV6-6
CDR3 DNA: TGTGCCAGCACCCCCCCCGAGGGCAATGAGCAGTTCTTC
CDR3 protein: CASTPPEGNEQFF

J gene: TRBJ1-4
clone size: NA
D gene: NA
V gene: TRBV7-9
CDR3 DNA: TGTGCCAGCAGTCAAGATGAAAAACTGTTTTTT
CDR3 protein: CASSQDEKLFF

J gene: TRBJ2-3
clone size: NA
D gene: NA
V gene: TRBV12-3/TRBV12-4
CDR3 DNA: TGTGCCAGCAGTTTAAGAATTCGAGTGGCAGCGGGTCCCCAGCGTAGCACAGATACGCAGTATTTT
CDR3 protein: CASSLRIRVAAGPQRSTDTQYF

J gene: TRBJ1-1
clone size: many
D gene: NA
V gene: TRBV29-1
CDR3 DNA: TGCAGCGTTACCGTCGGTCTGAACACTGAAGCTTTCTTT
CDR3 protein: CSVTVGLNTEAFF

J gene: TRBJ2-2
clone size: NA
D gene: TRBD2
V gene: TRBV28
CDR3 DNA: TGTGCCAGCAGCCTAGCGGGAGTGGGTACCGGGGAGCTGTTTTTT
CDR3 protein: CASSLAGVGTGELFF

J gene: TRBJ1-1
clone size: NA
D gene: NA
V gene: TRBV10-3
CDR3 DNA: TGTGCCCTTCGGAAGGGTTTGAACACTGAAGCTTTCTTT
CDR3 protein: CALRKGLNTEAFF

J gene: TRBJ1-1
clone size: NA
D gene: NA
V gene: TRBV29-1
CDR3 DNA: TGCAGCGCCCCCCGGGGAGGAAATACTGAAGCTTTCTTT
CDR3 protein: CSAPRGGNTEAFF

J gene: TRBJ1-1
clone size: once
D gene: TRBD1
V gene: TRBV18
CDR3 DNA: TGTGCCAGCTCGGACAGGGAGAACACTGAAGCTTTCTTT
CDR3 protein: CASSDRENTEAFF

J gene: TRBJ2-7
clone size: few
D gene: TRBD1
V gene: TRBV7-9
CDR3 DNA: TGTGCCAGCAGCTTCGGACAGGGGACCTACGAGCAGTACTTC
CDR3 protein: CASSFGQGTYEQYF

J gene: TRBJ2-1
clone size: few
D gene: NA
V gene: TRBV10-3
CDR3 DNA: TGTGCCATGGGGCCCGGGAATGAGCAGTTCTTC
CDR3 protein: CAMGPGNEQFF

J gene: TRBJ1-6
clone size: NA
D gene: NA
V gene: TRBV12-3/TRBV12-4
CDR3 DNA: TGTGCCAGCACCTCGAATTCACCCCTCCACTTT
CDR3 protein: CASTSNSPLHF

J gene: TRBJ2-7
clone size: NA
D gene: NA
V gene: TRBV5-1
CDR3 DNA: TGCGCCAGCAGCTTAAGCCGGGACAAGGGATCTATCCCCTACGAGCAGTACTTC
CDR3 protein: CASSLSRDKGSIPYEQYF

J gene: TRBJ1-4
clone size: NA
D gene: NA
V gene: TRBV28
CDR3 DNA: TGTGCCAGCACTCCCGAAAGTTTAACTAATGAAAAACTGTTTTTT
CDR3 protein: CASTPESLTNEKLFF

J gene: TRBJ2-2
clone size: few
D gene: NA
V gene: TRBV5-1
CDR3 DNA: TGCGCCAGCAGCGCCGTTAGTAGTGGCACCGGGGAGCTGTTTTTT
CDR3 protein: CASSAVSSGTGELFF

J gene: TRBJ2-1
clone size: few
D gene: NA
V gene: TRBV4-2
CDR3 DNA: TGTGCCAGCAGCCAAGATGGAAATAACAATGAGCAGTTCTTC
CDR3 protein: CASSQDGNNNEQFF

J gene: TRBJ2-7
clone size: few
D gene: NA
V gene: TRBV6-2/TRBV6-3
CDR3 DNA: TGTGCCAGCAGTTCTCCTCCGGGCCTCGCCTACTTC
CDR3 protein: CASSSPPGLAYF

J gene: TRBJ2-1
clone size: few
D gene: NA
V gene: TRBV30
CDR3 DNA: TGTGCCTGGAGGGGCCTGGGATTAGGCGAGCAGTTCTTC
CDR3 protein: CAWRGLGLGEQFF

J gene: TRBJ2-7
clone size: NA
D gene: NA
V gene: TRBV28
CDR3 DNA: TGTGCCAGCAGTTTATTGGGTCTGTCCTACGAGCAGTACTTC
CDR3 protein: CASSLLGLSYEQYF

J gene: TRBJ1-1
clone size: few
D gene: NA
V gene: TRBV5-1
CDR3 DNA: TGCGCCAGCAGCCCGTGGACGGGAGGGAACACTGAAGCTTTCTTT
CDR3 protein: CASSPWTGGNTEAFF

J gene: TRBJ2-7
clone size: NA
D gene: NA
V gene: TRBV7-2
CDR3 DNA: TGTGCCAGCAGCTGGGCTAGGGGCTACGAGCAGTACTTC
CDR3 protein: CASSWARGYEQYF

J gene: TRBJ2-7
clone size: many
D gene: NA
V gene: TRBV5-1
CDR3 DNA: TGCGCCAGCAGCTTGCAGTCATTAAGCTCCTACGAGCAGTACTTC
CDR3 protein: CASSLQSLSSYEQYF

J gene: TRBJ2-1
clone size: few
D gene: NA
V gene: TRBV12-3/TRBV12-4
CDR3 DNA: TGTGCCAGCAGTCCATCGCTAGTGGCTATGGACAATGAGCAGTTCTTC
CDR3 protein: CASSPSLVAMDNEQFF

J gene: TRBJ2-1
clone size: NA
D gene: NA
V gene: TRBV29-1
CDR3 DNA: TGCAGCGTTGAAGATCGGTGGGCCCCAAAGGAGCAGTTCTTC
CDR3 protein: CSVEDRWAPKEQFF

J gene: TRBJ2-7
clone size: few
D gene: NA
V gene: TRBV6-5
CDR3 DNA: TGTGCCAGCAGTTCCGGGAGCGGATACGAGCAGTACTTC
CDR3 protein: CASSSGSGYEQYF